This TCR beta chain was sequenced for a study of OX40 agonist ivuxolimab in advanced cancers. Only in-frame clones appear in the TCRdb table, and some are missing; sequencing was by immunoSEQ multiplex PCR. The repertoire includes more than 80,000 clones, about nine tenths of them detected once, and about 1.9% sits in the top ten. This CDR3 contains 14 residues. Germline CDR1 is SGHRS and CDR2 is YFSETQ. Trimming left V 4 bases short and J 7 bases short, with 18 bases between. This chain joins TRBV5-1 and TRBJ2-7, with D maybe TRBD1 (5 bases). Sequenced here: CD4+ or CD8+ T cells sorted from blood, sampled in a trial of the OX40 agonist ivuxolimab. The clonotype originates from an adult with an advanced solid tumor such as melanoma, head and neck, liver or kidney cancer. This chain's CDR3 is CASSQGLGGTEQYF. CDR3 coding DNA: TGCGCCAGCAGCCAGGGTCTTGGCGGAACGGAGCAGTACTTC.